Sequencing of this TCR beta chain was carried out in a study of shared clonotypes between healthy human individuals. This CDR3 comprises 15 residues. Between the trimmed V and J ends, which lost 2 bases and 4 bases, there was a span of 12 bases. CDR1 and CDR2 (germline): SGHTA, FQGNSA. Assay: immunoSEQ multiplex PCR; the TCRdb copy retains only in-frame clones and omits some. The sample lists roughly 1 million clones; roughly 80% were seen once. The sample taken for sequencing was memory CD4+ T cells sorted from blood. Subset meaning: CD45RA-negative fraction. The sequence came from a man aged 18 to 30 in good health. The rearrangement uses TRBV7-2 and TRBJ2-1; D is possibly TRBD1 (7 bases). CDR3 bases: TGTGCCAGCAGCTTATCCCAGGGGGGTTACAATGAGCAGTTCTTC. It codes for CASSLSQGGYNEQFF.